This T cell receptor beta chain was documented in a study of beta chain features in type 1 diabetes (dated by TCRdb to 2016 to 2019). Notes on the research overall: Mean age, gender distribution, total cell number and subset yield were not different between patients and healthy donors. Across all samples, roughly 110,000,000 sorted cells were examined, and cell number per subset correlated strongly with RNA yield. The study compared TCRB repertoires of sorted circulating CD4+ T cell subsets between recently diagnosed type 1 diabetes patients and matched healthy donors. Whereas all 30 or so donors provided naive and central memory subsets, regulatory and stem cell-like memory subsets were isolated from just 8 patients and roughly 8 healthy donors.

V is cut back by 7 bases and J by 7 bases, with 6 bases in the junction unmatched. Based on the germline V gene, the CDR1 and CDR2 sequences are SNHLY and FYNNEI. The CDR3 covers 13 residues, taking in both the cysteine and the phenylalanine. The read is trimmed to its CDR3 DNA, 39 bases read in frame from base 1. A single peripheral blood draw of roughly 0.11 L on average was collected from each donor into heparinised tubes. A BD FACSAria II was used to sort naive, central memory, regulatory and stem cell-like memory CD4+ T cells with a panel that included CD45RO, CCR7, CD25, CD127, CD95 and CD27. Purity was above 95% for every sorted population. PBMCs were isolated immediately by Lymphoprep density gradient centrifugation and stained directly without culture. To minimize batch effects, samples were stained and sorted in pairs, one healthy donor with one patient per experiment. A remark on this clone: Its antigen remains unidentified. Base qualities are not recorded, but no much larger clone differs from it by a single base.

All of the isolated RNA was reverse transcribed with the High Capacity cDNA Reverse Transcription Kit, so expressed TCRB transcripts were sequenced. Naive, central memory and regulatory T cell samples underwent deep immunoSEQ sequencing, averaging around 4 million total reads per sample. After sorted cells were lysed in RLT buffer, RNA was extracted with DNase-treated RNeasy Micro or Mini kits, with the choice depending on cell number. To prevent cross-contamination, every cell subset was processed on its own, while patient and healthy donor samples were processed together. The immunoSEQ multiplex PCR was used to amplify TCRB sequences from cDNA, generating 87-bp fragments that spanned the CDR3 region. Sequencing of the amplicons was performed on the Illumina HiSeq platform. The paper's data handling went like this. PCR bias was computationally corrected using synthetic template baselines, reads within Hamming distance 2 were collapsed, and singletons that could not be merged were discarded. Reads were aligned against IMGT so that V, D and J genes, CDR3 length and insertions or deletions at six rearrangement sites could be assigned. Within each subset, clonotype counts were normalized to sorted cell number, and only after that were true diversity and Gini coefficients computed with the tcR R package. The overlap coefficient, calculated on TCRB nucleotide sequences, was used to quantify repertoire sharing. As a proxy for the pre-selection repertoire, out-of-frame TCRB sequences from naive cells were analyzed. The table comes from immuneACCESS by way of TCRdb, which keeps in-frame sequences with V and J called. Part of the clones is missing from these tables; in studies checked, under half for an unresolved V gene and the rest for unknown reasons. D and trimming come from the DNA, and the V and J calls and clone size come from that table. In all, the sample holds hundreds of thousands of clones, and around a sixth of those were seen once. The ten largest clones represent about 0.097% of the sample.

The full study reports these points: Because small numbers of individuals were included in the HLA sub-analyses, any influence of HLA type on TCRB rearrangement was left unresolved. At VDJ recombination sites, type 1 diabetes patients had fewer insertions and more deleted nucleotides, which implies abnormalities in thymic rearrangement. PCR may preferentially amplify shorter templates, but because patient and control samples were amplified and corrected together, any resulting skew would affect both groups equally. Sequencing cDNA rather than genomic DNA could over-represent highly expressing activated cells, although activation and CD3 levels did not differ between groups. In all four CD4+ subsets, TCRB CDR3 length was moderately but significantly shorter in type 1 diabetes patients. The naive, central memory and regulatory TCRB repertoires appeared to resemble one another more closely among patients than among healthy donors.

Sequencing input: naive CD4+ T cells from blood. In light of the paper, this sample's cell subset or site label describes: true naive CD4+ T cells. Recombination linked TRBV2 to TRBJ2-7; 11 bases in the junction line up with TRBD1. The TCR comes from a man aged 18 to 35 in good health. CDR3 protein: CASKRDRGSEQYF. The bases read TGTGCCAGCAAACGGGACAGGGGGAGTGAGCAGTACTTC.